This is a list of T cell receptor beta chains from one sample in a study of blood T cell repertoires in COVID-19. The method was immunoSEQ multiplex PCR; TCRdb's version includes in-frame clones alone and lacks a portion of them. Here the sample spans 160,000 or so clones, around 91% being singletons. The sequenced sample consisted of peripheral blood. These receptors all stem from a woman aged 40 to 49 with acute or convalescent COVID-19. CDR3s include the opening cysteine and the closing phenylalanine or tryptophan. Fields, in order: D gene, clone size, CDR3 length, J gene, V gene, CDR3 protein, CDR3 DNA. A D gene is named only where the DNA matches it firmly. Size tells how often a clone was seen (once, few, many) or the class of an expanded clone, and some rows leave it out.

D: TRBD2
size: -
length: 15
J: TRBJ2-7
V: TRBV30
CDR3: CAWSPGLAGSYEQYF
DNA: TGTGCCTGGAGTCCGGGACTAGCGGGATCATACGAGCAGTACTTC

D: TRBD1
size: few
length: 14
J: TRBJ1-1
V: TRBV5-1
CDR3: CASSSGQGGIEAFF
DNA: TGCGCCAGCAGCTCAGGACAGGGAGGAATTGAAGCTTTCTTT

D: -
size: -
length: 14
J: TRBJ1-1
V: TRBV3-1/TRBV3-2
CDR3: CASSQVSSLTEAFF
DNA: TGTGCCAGCAGCCAAGTTTCGAGTCTCACTGAAGCTTTCTTT

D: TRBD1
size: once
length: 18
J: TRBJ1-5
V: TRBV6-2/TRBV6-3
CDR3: CASSYSKGQRDSNQPQHF
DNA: TGTGCCAGCAGTTACTCAAAGGGACAGAGGGATAGCAATCAGCCCCAGCATTTT

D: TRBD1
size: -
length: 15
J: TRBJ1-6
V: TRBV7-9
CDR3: CASSLSGQGNSPLHF
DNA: TGTGCCAGCAGCTTATCAGGACAGGGAAATTCACCCCTCCACTTT

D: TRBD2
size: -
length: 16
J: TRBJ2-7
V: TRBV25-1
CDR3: CASSVPARSGGPEQYF
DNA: TGTGCCAGCAGTGTCCCGGCCCGGTCGGGGGGTCCCGAGCAGTACTTC

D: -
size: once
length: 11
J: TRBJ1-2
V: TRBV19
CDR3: CASGRGYGYTF
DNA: TGTGCCAGCGGACGGGGCTATGGCTACACCTTC

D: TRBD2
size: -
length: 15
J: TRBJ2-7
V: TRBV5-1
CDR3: CASSLGGTTSYEQYF
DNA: TGCGCCAGCAGCTTGGGAGGGACTACCTCCTACGAGCAGTACTTC

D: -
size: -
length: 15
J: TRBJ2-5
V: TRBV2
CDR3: CASSDRGQLQETQYF
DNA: TGTGCCAGCAGTGATCGGGGACAACTTCAAGAGACCCAGTACTTC

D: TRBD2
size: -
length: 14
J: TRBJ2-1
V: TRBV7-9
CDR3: CASSSSAGGGEQFF
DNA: TGTGCCAGCAGCTCATCCGCGGGAGGTGGTGAGCAGTTCTTC

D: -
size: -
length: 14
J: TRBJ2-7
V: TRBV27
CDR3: CASSSQVDYHEQYF
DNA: TGTGCCAGCAGTTCACAGGTAGATTACCACGAGCAGTACTTC

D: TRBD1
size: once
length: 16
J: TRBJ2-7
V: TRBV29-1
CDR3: CSVELGPTGNTYEQYF
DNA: TGCAGCGTTGAATTGGGCCCGACAGGGAATACCTACGAGCAGTACTTC

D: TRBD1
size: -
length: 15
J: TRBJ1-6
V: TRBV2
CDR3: CASSERDSHSSPLHF
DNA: TGTGCCAGCAGTGAAAGGGACAGCCATTCATCACCCCTCCACTTT

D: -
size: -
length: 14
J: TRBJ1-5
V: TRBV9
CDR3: CASSTGGQGQPQHF
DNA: TGTGCCAGCAGCACTGGGGGCCAGGGGCAGCCCCAGCATTTT

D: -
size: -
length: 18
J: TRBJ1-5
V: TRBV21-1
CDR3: CASSKERSRGGRNQPQHF
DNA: TGTGCCAGCAGCAAAGAACGAAGTCGGGGGGGTCGCAATCAGCCCCAGCATTTT

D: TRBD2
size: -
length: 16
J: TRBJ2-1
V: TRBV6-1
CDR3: CASSEVASGALNEQFF
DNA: TGTGCCAGCAGTGAAGTGGCTAGCGGGGCCCTCAATGAGCAGTTCTTC

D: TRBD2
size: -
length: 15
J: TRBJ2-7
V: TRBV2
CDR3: CASTQMTSGGTEQYF
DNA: TGTGCCAGCACCCAAATGACTAGCGGGGGGACCGAGCAGTACTTC

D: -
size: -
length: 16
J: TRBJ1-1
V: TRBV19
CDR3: CASSTTPNRWNTEAFF
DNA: TGTGCCAGTAGTACCACCCCCAATAGATGGAACACTGAAGCTTTCTTT

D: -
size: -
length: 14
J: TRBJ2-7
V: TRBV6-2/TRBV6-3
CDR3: CASSSGGFPYEQYF
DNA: TGTGCCAGCAGTTCAGGGGGGTTTCCCTACGAGCAGTACTTC

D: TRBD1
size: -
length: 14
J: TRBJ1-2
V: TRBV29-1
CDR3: CSASIGRGNYGYTF
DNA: TGCAGCGCCTCGATTGGCAGGGGGAACTATGGCTACACCTTC

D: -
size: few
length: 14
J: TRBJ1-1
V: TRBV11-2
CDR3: CASSNGNRGTEAFF
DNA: TGTGCCAGCAGCAACGGAAATCGGGGCACTGAAGCTTTCTTT

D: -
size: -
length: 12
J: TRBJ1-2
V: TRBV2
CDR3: CATSGRLDGYTF
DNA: TGTGCCACCTCGGGTAGGCTGGATGGCTACACCTTC

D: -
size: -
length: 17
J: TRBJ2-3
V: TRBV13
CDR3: CASSFARRRTPTDTQYF
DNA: TGTGCCAGCAGCTTCGCTCGCAGGCGTACACCCACAGATACGCAGTATTTT

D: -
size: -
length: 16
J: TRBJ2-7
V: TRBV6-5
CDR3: CASSYRRGGPTYEQYF
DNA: TGTGCCAGCAGTTACCGGAGGGGGGGGCCCACCTACGAGCAGTACTTC

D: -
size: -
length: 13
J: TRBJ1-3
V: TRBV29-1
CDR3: CSVQRTSGNTIYF
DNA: TGCAGCGTCCAGCGGACGTCCGGAAACACCATATATTTT

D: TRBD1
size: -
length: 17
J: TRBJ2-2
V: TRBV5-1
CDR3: CASSQPETGQGTGELFF
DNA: TGCGCCAGCAGTCAGCCTGAGACAGGGCAGGGCACCGGGGAGCTGTTTTTT

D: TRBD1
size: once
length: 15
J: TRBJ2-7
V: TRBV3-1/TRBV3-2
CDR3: CASSQTVRGPYEQYF
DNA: TGTGCCAGCAGCCAAACAGTAAGGGGGCCCTACGAGCAGTACTTC

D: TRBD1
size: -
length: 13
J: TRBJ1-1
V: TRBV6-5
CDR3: CASRGQGLNEAFF
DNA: TGTGCCAGCAGAGGACAGGGACTTAATGAAGCTTTCTTT